The TCR beta chain described here comes from a study of CD8 T cells in ankylosing spondylitis. Points from the study as a whole: Blood from ankylosing spondylitis patients appeared to carry a characteristic roughly eight-variant TCR beta motif. A number of the motif variants had already been described in reactive arthritis synovial fluid and blood.

Using its own MiXCR run on the 5' RACE reads, TCRdb lists one record per CDR3 protein. Of tens of thousands of distinct CDR3 sequences listed, 2.5% are singletons. This clonotype was recorded at least ten times. Its cognate antigen is unknown. What was sequenced was blood, either unsorted or a sorted T cell fraction (not recorded which). This clonotype was obtained from a female donor with ankylosing spondylitis or in good health (not recorded which).

CDR3 sequence (DNA): TGTGCCAGCAGCGTAGGGACTCGCTCCTACAATGAGCAGTTCTTC. Protein sequence: CASSVGTRSYNEQFF. The chain joins TRBV9 to TRBJ2-1, with D perhaps matching TRBD2 (5 bases). Germline V CDR1 and CDR2: SGDLS, YYNGEE. V shed 0 bases and J shed 0 bases, with 7 bases lying between them. The CDR3 sequence is 15 residues long. Full variable domain (rest looked up from reference TRBV9 and TRBJ2-1): DSGVTQTPKHLITATGQRVTLRCSPRSGDLSVYWYQQSLDQGLQFLIQYYNGEERAKGNILERFSAQQFPDLHSELNLSSLELGDSALYFCASSVGTRSYNEQFFGPGTRLTVL.